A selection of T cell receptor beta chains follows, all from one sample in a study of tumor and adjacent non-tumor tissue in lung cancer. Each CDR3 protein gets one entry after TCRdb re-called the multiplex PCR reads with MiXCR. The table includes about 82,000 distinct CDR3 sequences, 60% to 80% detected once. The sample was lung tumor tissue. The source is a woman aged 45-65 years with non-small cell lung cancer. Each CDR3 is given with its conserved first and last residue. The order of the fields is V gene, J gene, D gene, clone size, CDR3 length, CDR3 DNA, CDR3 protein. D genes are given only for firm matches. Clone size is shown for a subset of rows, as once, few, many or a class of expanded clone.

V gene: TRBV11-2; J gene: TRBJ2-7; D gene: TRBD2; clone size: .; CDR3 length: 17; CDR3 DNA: TGTGCCAGCAGGCTCCGGAGTAGCGGGAGGGCATTGTGGGAGCAGTACTTC; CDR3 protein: CASRLRSSGRALWEQYF
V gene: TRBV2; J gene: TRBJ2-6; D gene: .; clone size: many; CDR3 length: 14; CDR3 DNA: TGTGCCAGCACCGAAGGGTTCGGGGCCAACGTCCTGACTTTC; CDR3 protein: CASTEGFGANVLTF
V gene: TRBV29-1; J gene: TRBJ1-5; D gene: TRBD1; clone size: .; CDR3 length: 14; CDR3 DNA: TGCAGCGCAATCAGGGGGCCGGAGGACCAGCCCCAGCATTTT; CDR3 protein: CSAIRGPEDQPQHF
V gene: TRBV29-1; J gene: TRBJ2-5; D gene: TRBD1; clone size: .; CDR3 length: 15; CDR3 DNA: TGCTGCGTCGGAGGGATGACAGGGGATGTAGAGACCCAGTACTTC; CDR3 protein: CCVGGMTGDVETQYF
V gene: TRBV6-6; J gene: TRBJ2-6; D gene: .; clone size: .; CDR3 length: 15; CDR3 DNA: TGTGCCAGCAGGCTGGGGTCCTCTGGGGCTAACATCGTGACTTTC; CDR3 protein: CASRLGSSGANIVTF
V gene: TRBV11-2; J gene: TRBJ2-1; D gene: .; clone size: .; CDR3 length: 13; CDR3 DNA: TGTGCCAGTAGCTTAGATGGGAACAATAAGCAATTCTTC; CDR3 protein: CASSLDGNNKQFF
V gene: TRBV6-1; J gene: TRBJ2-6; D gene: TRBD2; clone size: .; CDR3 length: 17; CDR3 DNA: TGTGCTAGCAGTGAAGTGGGAGGGTGGGTTGGGGCCAACGTCCTGACTTTC; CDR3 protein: CASSEVGGWVGANVLTF
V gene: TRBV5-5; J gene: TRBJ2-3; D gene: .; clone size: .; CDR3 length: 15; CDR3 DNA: TGTGCCAGCAGTGCTAACCCGGACTGGAATCGGCCCCAGTATTTT; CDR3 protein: CASSANPDWNRPQYF
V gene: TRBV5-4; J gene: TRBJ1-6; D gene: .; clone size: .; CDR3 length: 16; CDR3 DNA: TGTGTCAGCAGCTTGTTAGGAGCTCGAATGAATTCACCCCTCCACTTT; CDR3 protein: CVSSLLGARMNSPLHF
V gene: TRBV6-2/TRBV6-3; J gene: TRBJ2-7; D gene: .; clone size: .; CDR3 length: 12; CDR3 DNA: TGTGCCGGCAGTAAGGGAATTTACGAGCAGTACTTC; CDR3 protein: CAGSKGIYEQYF
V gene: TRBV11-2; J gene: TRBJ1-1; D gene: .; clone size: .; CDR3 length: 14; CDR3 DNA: TGCGCCAGCAGCTTGCTAATGCTGGGAGCTGAAACTTTCTTT; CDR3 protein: CASSLLMLGAETFF
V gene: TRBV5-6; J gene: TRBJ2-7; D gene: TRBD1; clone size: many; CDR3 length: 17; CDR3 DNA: TGTGCCAGCAGCGCGGACAGGACCACGATCACCCCCTACGAGCAGTACTTC; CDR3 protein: CASSADRTTITPYEQYF
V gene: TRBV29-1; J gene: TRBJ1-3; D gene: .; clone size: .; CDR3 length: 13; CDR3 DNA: TGCAGTGTTCGGGGGGTCTCTGGAGACACCATATATTTT; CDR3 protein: CSVRGVSGDTIYF
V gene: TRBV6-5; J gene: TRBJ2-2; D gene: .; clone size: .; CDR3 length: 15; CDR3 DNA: TGTGCCAGCAGGCGGAAGGGCTTTTACATCGGGGAGCTGTTTTTT; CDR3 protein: CASRRKGFYIGELFF
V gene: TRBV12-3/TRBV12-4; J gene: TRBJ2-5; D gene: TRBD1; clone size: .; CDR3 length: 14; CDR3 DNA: TGTGCCGGCGGGTACCTTGAGGGGGCGCAGACCCAGTACTTC; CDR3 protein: CAGGYLEGAQTQYF
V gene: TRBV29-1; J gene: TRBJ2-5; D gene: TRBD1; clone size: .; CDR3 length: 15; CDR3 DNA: TGCAGCGTCGCCGGGGCAGGGGGTTTGGAGGAGACCAAGTACTTC; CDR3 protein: CSVAGAGGLEETKYF
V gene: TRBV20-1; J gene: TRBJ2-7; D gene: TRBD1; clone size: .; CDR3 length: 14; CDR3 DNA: TGCAGTGATAACCCCGGGACAGAGGGCTACGAGCAGTACTTC; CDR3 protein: CSDNPGTEGYEQYF